This paragraph covers one T cell receptor beta chain sequence. Its antigen is still unknown. With only one base between it and a far larger clone, this is likely a read error. Time point of the sample: newly diagnosed GD, antithyroid drugs for less than 3 months. PBMC-derived RNA was used for the TCR library. The sample is drawn from a study of regulatory T cells in long-lasting Graves disease. According to the study, TCR beta libraries were built with iRepertoire HTBI primers and CDR3-region Arm-PCR. As processed by the authors: Samples collectively showed some 60 TRBV and roughly 15 TRBJ segments. One entry per CDR3 protein, called by TCRdb with MiXCR from the multiplex PCR reads. Clone size and V and J calls follow TCRdb, not the original study. The data hold 350,000 to 500,000 distinct CDR3 sequences, with 16% observed a single time. Study-level points and caveats: Persistent Graves' patients showed a TCR diversity that was lower than that of newly diagnosed ones.

The CDR3 runs to 15 residues. The junction had 10 bases not matched to a gene; V was cut back by 8 bases and J by 4 bases. Germline V lookup: CDR1 SGHAT, CDR2 FQNNGV. The data were also submitted as part of a second study, on T cells in Graves' hyperthyroidism and ophthalmopathy. That work states: Most expanded thyroid clonotypes above 0.001 recurred in blood.

The chain links TRBV11-2 to TRBJ2-3, with 9 bases that match TRBD1. The clonotype was recovered from a woman aged 18-29 years with Graves disease. Sequencing used peripheral blood mononuclear cells (PBMCs), obtained at new diagnosis, from a patient treated with antithyroid drugs. The CDR3 region is CASGPGQGWPDTQYF. The CDR3 nucleotides are TGTGCCAGCGGTCCCGGACAGGGGTGGCCAGATACGCAGTATTTT.